The source of this T cell receptor (beta chain) is a study of CD8+ T cells in alopecia areata. In each case, RNA was isolated and then reverse transcribed into cDNA as the sequencing template. Sequenced by immunoSEQ multiplex PCR; TCRdb stores in-frame clones only, minus some. The table shows 140,000 to 150,000 clones, with 62% occurring only once. Isolation of CD4+ and CD8+ T cells from PBMCs was achieved by sorting. This CDR3 spans 14 amino acids. V lost 0 bases and J lost 7, with 13 bases in between. The germline V gene has CDR1 SGHRS and CDR2 YFSETQ. Study-wide results and caveats: Among the cells sequenced in scalp samples are also the resident alphabeta T cells of normal skin. Elevated clonality characterized lesional scalp relative to normal scalp, particularly in alopecia totalis/universalis. Patients shared TCRs less clearly than mice did, possibly owing to HLA.

This clone was found a few times. No antigen is known for it. The sample consisted of CD8+ T cells sorted from blood. This chain links TRBV5-1 with TRBJ2-5, with D possibly being TRBD1 (6 bases). The TCR sequence derives from a human donor in good health. CDR3 bases: TGCGCCAGCAGCTTGGTGGACTCCAGGGGGACCCAGTACTTC. This translates into CASSLVDSRGTQYF.